This T cell receptor beta chain comes out of a study of blood T cell repertoires in COVID-19. Study-level information: The origin of the acute and convalescent COVID-19 samples was the United States, Italy and Spain. T cells, B-cell-depleted T cells, or PBMCs provided the cDNA or gDNA that served as material.

Germline V gives CDR1 SGHTA, CDR2 FQGNSA. V lost 5 bases, J lost 3 bases, and 10 bases lay in between. CDR3 length equals 13 residues. The data were produced by immunoSEQ multiplex PCR, yet TCRdb's version contains in-frame clones alone and is incomplete. Among some 400,000 clones listed, approximately 89% were seen once. The chain employs TRBV7-2 and TRBJ2-5; D might be TRBD2 (5 bases). Sequencing was performed on peripheral blood. The receptor's source is a woman under 40 with COVID-19, enrolled during active disease. CDR3 in DNA: TGTGCCAGCAGCCAAACTAGGGAAGAGACCCAGTACTTC. This gives the protein CASSQTREETQYF.